This T cell receptor beta chain came from a study of graft-versus-host responses after intestinal transplantation. Note on this clone: The antigen is undetermined.

Sequencing was performed with immunoSEQ multiplex PCR; in TCRdb, only in-frame clones are kept and a portion is missing. The sample carries over 75,000 clones, around nine tenths recorded once. This CDR3 comprises 12 residues. The V end was cut by 3 bases, the J end by 4 bases, with 7 bases between. CDR1 and CDR2 (germline): ENHRY, SYGVKD. The TCR was taken from a human donor who received an intestinal transplant. The J gene is TRBJ2-7, the V gene TRBV10-3, with a tentative D call TRBD1 (5 bases). The sequencing here drew on unstimulated CD4+ T cells sorted from spleen or lymph node cells, taken before intestinal transplant. CDR3 protein: CAISERGYEQYF. CDR3 bases: TGTGCCATCAGTGAAAGGGGATACGAGCAGTACTTC.